Sequencing of this T cell receptor (beta chain) was carried out in a study of cytomegalovirus exposure and HLA in healthy donors. The study, taken as a whole, reports: The study carried out a later analysis of TCR beta sequences. It associated 16,951 of them with specific HLA alleles at a false discovery rate of 0.05.

Primers for the PCR totalled 60 Vbeta and 13 Jbeta. Here immunoSEQ multiplex PCR was the method, and the copy in TCRdb shows in-frame clones only, minus some. The data show about 160,000 clones, over 80% seen once. CDR1 and CDR2 from the germline V gene are MNHEY and SMNVEV (reference sequence). The CDR3 spans 19 residues. With 6 bases clipped from V and 3 bases from J, the junction kept 18 bases outside the gene matches. Notes on this clone: What it binds is not known.

The V and J genes are TRBV27 and TRBJ2-1; 9 positions match TRBD2. Source material: PBMCs. The TCR comes from a male donor in good health and CMV-seropositive. The CDR3 here is CASSRNKASGTGIYNEQFF. CDR3 DNA: TGTGCCAGCAGCCGGAATAAGGCTAGCGGGACTGGGATCTACAATGAGCAGTTCTTC.